These 3 T cell receptor beta chains were sequenced from one sample in a study of blood T cell repertoires in COVID-19. Libraries were prepared by immunoSEQ multiplex PCR; TCRdb keeps only in-frame clonotypes and omits some of them. The sample shows around 59,000 clones, about 90% of them seen only once. Sequencing was done on a sample of peripheral blood. Receptor source: a man in his 60s with acute or convalescent COVID-19.

Here the CDR3 DNA reads TGTGCCAGCAGTGAAAGCGACCCCAGGGAGTACTTC. This sequence encodes CASSESDPREYF. This chain connects TRBV6-1 to TRBJ2-7, with D perhaps matching TRBD1 (5 bases). Trimming cost V 2 bases and J 11 bases, with 13 bases left between them. This CDR3 has 12 residues. Germline V gene lookup returns CDR1 MNHNS and CDR2 SASEGT.

This chain links TRBV7-6 with TRBJ1-3; no clear D. The germline gives CDR1 SGHVS, CDR2 FNYEAQ. The germline V and J ends were trimmed by 5 bases and 0 bases, with 14 bases remaining between them. This CDR3 spans 16 amino acids. CDR3 DNA: TGTGCCAGCAGCCCCTCCGGGGAAGGCTCTGGAAACACCATATATTTT. This codes for CASSPSGEGSGNTIYF.

The chain employs TRBV28 and TRBJ1-1; maybe TRBD1 (5 bases). Trimming removed 5 bases at V and 4 bases at J, with 11 bases between. Germline V gives CDR1 MDHEN, CDR2 SYDVKM. The CDR3 loop spans 13 amino acids. CDR3: CASSLAGGTEAFF. CDR3 nucleotides: TGTGCCAGCAGTCTTGCGGGGGGCACTGAAGCTTTCTTT.